Included here is one TCR beta chain sequence, with context. The sample originates from a study of blood T cell repertoires in COVID-19. Study context: Samples came from the United States, Italy and Spain, spanning acute and convalescent COVID-19.

Participant-given clinical history determined each cohort assignment. CDR1 is SGHAT, CDR2 FQNNGV, per germline. The CDR3 loop spans 17 amino acids. V was clipped by 5 bases and J by 0 bases; unmatched bases: 12. Using immunoSEQ multiplex PCR, the repertoire was profiled, and TCRdb retains in-frame clones only, with some absent. Among approximately 180,000 clones listed, roughly 80% were seen once. The rearrangement uses TRBV11-2 and TRBJ2-7, with 8 bases that match TRBD2. The sequence came from a woman between 55 and 75 years old with acute COVID-19. Sequenced material: PBMCs or T cells enriched from blood (not recorded which). CDR3 sequence (DNA): TGTGCCAGCAGCCGGCCGGTGGAGCGGGGGTCCTCCTACGAGCAGTACTTC. Amino acids: CASSRPVERGSSYEQYF.